These 18 T cell receptor beta chains share one sample of origin, sequenced in a study of blood T cells in healthy people across ages (dated by TCRdb to 2013 to 2016). The method behind the library was 5' RACE. Instrument used: Illumina HiSeq 2500. A second about 7 to 11 cycle PCR used a sample-barcoded 5' primer and a J-beta primer mix. The public reads were run again by TCRdb, first through fastp at Q25 and then through MiXCR, and only productive beta chains were kept. Under each unique CDR3 protein, matching rows form one entry showing the most common genes and DNA. The sample records about 780,000 distinct CDR3 sequences, about 45% of which are singletons. Around 18% of the sample belongs to the ten largest clones. The sample consisted of blood. The receptors stem from a man aged 80 or over in good health.

The CDR3 loop is CASSDPFRLPFF. DNA of the CDR3: TGTGCCAGCAGTGATCCCTTTCGACTTCCTTTCTTT. The chain recombines TRBV25-1 with TRBJ1-1; D not certain. The CDR3 loop spans 12 amino acids. Trimming removed 3 bases from V and 12 bases from J, with 14 bases in between. The germline gives CDR1 MGHDK, CDR2 SYGVNS.

The chain uses TRBV18 and TRBJ2-7; D call uncertain. Germline V gene data show CDR1 as KGHSH and CDR2 as LQKENI. V lost 3 bases and J lost 0, with 15 bases in between. The CDR3 length is 16 residues. CDR3 in DNA: TGTGCCAGCTCACCTAACCGGGCAGCGAGCTCCTACGAGCAGTACTTC. Protein: CASSPNRAASSYEQYF.

The rearrangement joins TRBV3-1 to TRBJ2-5; D is undetermined. V was cut by 2 bases and J by 11 bases, with 12 bases left in between. CDR1 is LGHDT and CDR2 is YNNKEL in the germline V gene (reference sequence). The CDR3 has 12 residues. The CDR3 protein is CASSQIEYEQYF. Written as DNA, the CDR3 is TGTGCCAGCAGCCAAATAGAGTATGAGCAGTACTTC.

V gene TRBV13 combines with J gene TRBJ2-7; 12 nucleotides line up with TRBD2. The CDR3 sequence is 15 residues long. CDR1 and CDR2 (germline): PRHDT, FYEKMQ (reference sequence). The trim removed 6 bases at V and 5 bases at J, leaving 8 bases unmatched. The CDR3 bases are TGTGCCAGCAGTTCGACTAGCGGGAGTCCCCACGAGCAGTACTTC. Translation gives CASSSTSGSPHEQYF.

On this clonotype itself: This may be a read error: a much more frequent sequence differs by one nucleotide. The chain has TRBV29-1 and TRBJ1-4, with D possibly matching TRBD1 (6 bases). Trimming shortened V by 2 bases and J by 5 bases, and 9 bases separated the two germline ends. CDR1 is SQVTM, CDR2 ANQGSEA, per germline. CDR3 length: 13 amino acids. CDR3 sequence: CSVEPGTNEKLFF. The DNA of the CDR3 is TGCAGCGTTGAACCGGGGACAAATGAAAAACTGTTTTTT.

The V call is TRBV28, the J call TRBJ1-2, with 7 bases that match TRBD1. Germline V CDR1 and CDR2: MDHEN, SYDVKM. J lost 4 bases, V lost 3 bases, and 5 bases had no gene match. The CDR3 spans 14 residues. The CDR3 DNA sequence: TGTGCCAGCAGTTTGACAGGGAGAAGCTATGGCTACACCTTC. Translating it yields CASSLTGRSYGYTF.

This clonotype was detected a few times. The rearrangement uses TRBV27 and TRBJ2-1, with 7 bases matching TRBD1. The V gene end was trimmed by 5 bases and the J gene end by 2 bases; junction bases not matched to a gene: 9. CDR3 length: 16 residues. Germline CDR1 is MNHEY and CDR2 is SMNVEV (reference sequence). CDR3 bases: TGTGCCAGCAGTCTGAAAAACAGGGGCCCCTACAATGAGCAGTTCTTC. Its translation is CASSLKNRGPYNEQFF.

J is TRBJ2-1 and V is TRBV7-9, with TRBD2 matching over 9 bases. V was pared by 5 bases and J by 7 bases, with 12 bases of the junction left unmatched. CDR3 size: 16 residues. The germline V gene encodes CDR1 SEHNR and CDR2 FQNEAQ (reference sequence). DNA of the CDR3: TGTGCCAGCAGCCAAGATCTTGCGGGAGGGCCAAATGAGCAGTTCTTC. Protein sequence: CASSQDLAGGPNEQFF.

This clonotype has just a few counts. This chain links TRBV20-1 with TRBJ1-2; D remains unclear. Germline CDR1 and CDR2: DFQATT and SNEGSKA (reference sequence). Trimming removed 3 bases at V and 5 bases at J, with 19 bases between. The CDR3 is 15 residues long. The CDR3 bases are TGCAGTGCTAGGGGCCGCGAAGAGGGCGGGTATGGCTACACCTTC. Translated, it gives CSARGREEGGYGYTF.

To note about this clonotype: With a much larger clone just one base away, this may be a read error. The V call is TRBV20-1, the J call TRBJ2-3; D unclear. V lost 2 bases and J 0 bases, leaving 9 bases between the germline ends. This CDR3 spans 14 amino acids. Germline assignment: CDR1 DFQATT and CDR2 SNEGSKA (reference sequence). For the CDR3, the DNA is TGCAGTGCTAGACCACCCGTCAGCACAGATACGCAGTATTTT. Protein sequence: CSARPPVSTDTQYF.

The gene calls are TRBV4-3 and TRBJ2-5, with D perhaps matching TRBD2 (6 bases). Gene TRBJ2-7 matches the end of the DNA better, so the J call may be wrong. CDR1 is LGHNA, CDR2 YSLEER, per germline. This CDR3 is 13 amino acids long. This CDR3 is CASSQVGGTEQYF. In DNA form, the CDR3 reads TGCGCCAGCAGCCAAGTAGGAGGGACCGAGCAGTACTTC.

This clonotype was recorded only once. The rearrangement links TRBV29-1 to TRBJ1-6; D might be TRBD1 (6 bases). V lost 5 bases and J lost 3, with 11 bases in between. The CDR3 length is 14 residues. Germline V CDR1 and CDR2: SQVTM, ANQGSEA. In DNA, the CDR3 is TGCAGCGTTCCTGGACAGAACTATAATTCACCCCTCCACTTT. It translates to CSVPGQNYNSPLHF.

CDR3 residues: CASSAEGATSEVKETQYF. CDR3 DNA: TGCGCCAGCAGCGCCGAGGGGGCGACTAGCGAAGTAAAAGAGACCCAGTACTTC. This chain uses TRBV5-1 with TRBJ2-5; TRBD2 might be the D (8 bases). CDR1 is SGHRS, CDR2 YFSETQ, per germline. The CDR3 totals 18 residues. V dropped 4 bases and J dropped 3 bases, with 25 bases sitting between them.

The rearrangement uses TRBV5-1 and TRBJ2-3; D assignment may be TRBD1 or TRBD2 (5 bases each). CDR3 length equals 14 residues. The germline V and J ends were trimmed by 4 bases and 2 bases, with 11 bases remaining between them. The germline V gene encodes CDR1 SGHRS and CDR2 YFSETQ. The CDR3 bases are TGCGCCAGCAGCCGCCGGGACCCCACAGATACGCAGTATTTT. Protein product: CASSRRDPTDTQYF.

The CDR3 region has the DNA TGCGCCAGCAGCCAAGATGCGCGCGGGGGCTCCAATCAGCCCCAGCATTTT. Protein: CASSQDARGGSNQPQHF. The gene calls are TRBV4-3 and TRBJ1-5; D may be TRBD1 (6 bases). Trimming left V 0 bases short and J 3 bases short, with 15 bases between. The germline V gene has CDR1 LGHNA and CDR2 YSLEER. This CDR3 contains 17 residues.

As regards this clonotype: Compared with germline, one end of the junction differs, possibly owing to a read error. The rearrangement links TRBV7-2 to TRBJ2-3; D unresolved. The germline V gene encodes CDR1 SGHTA and CDR2 FQGNSA. This CDR3 has 15 residues. The CDR3 protein is CGSSFRHERRDTQYF. The DNA for the CDR3 is TGTGGCAGCAGCTTTCGGCACGAGAGGCGAGATACGCAGTATTTT.

The table lists this clonotype with many counts. This sequence may be a read error, since a much larger clone differs from it by one base. The CDR3 region has the DNA TGTGCCAGCAGCGTCAAGACGGCTCTGGGGGAGCAGTACTTC. It specifies CASSVKTALGEQYF. The rearrangement joins TRBV5-8 to TRBJ2-7; unclear D gene. CDR1 is SGHTS and CDR2 is YDEGEE in the germline V gene. The CDR3 is made up of 14 amino acids. Trimming shortened V by 4 bases and J by 7 bases, and 18 bases separated the two germline ends.

V gene TRBV20-1 combines with J gene TRBJ2-5, with TRBD2 matching 16 bases. V was clipped by 5 bases and J by 5 bases; unmatched bases: 8. Germline lookup yields CDR1 DFQATT and CDR2 SNEGSKA (reference sequence). The CDR3 is made up of 16 amino acids. The CDR3 DNA is TGCAGTGCTCAAGGGACTAGCGGGAGGGCCGTGGAGACCCAGTACTTC. It encodes CSAQGTSGRAVETQYF.